The sequence of this T cell receptor beta chain was determined in a study of shared clonotypes between healthy human individuals (dated by TCRdb to about 2020). Notes on the research overall: The cohort included three men and a couple of women between 18 and 49 years of age. Per donor, three plates each were used for CD4 naive and CD4 memory, two for CD8 naive, and one for CD8 memory. To estimate repertoire size and how much clonotypes are shared between individuals, the study performed deep sequencing of blood TCR repertoires from 4 to 6 healthy adults. Different laboratories and diverse techniques were used to prepare libraries and sequence TCR repertoires, to increase sequencing depth and limit assay-specific biases. Each donor's leukapheresis produced roughly between roughly 0.94 and 9.5 billion PBMCs. Overall results and qualifications from the work: Pairwise subsampling indicated that sequencing depth was expected to affect the degree of clonotype sharing among donors. Compared with non-shared clonotypes, the clonotypes found in all four sorted-subset donors had higher generation probabilities. The small number of donors limited the genetic and exposure-history diversity represented. Estimated clonotype richness was generally larger for naive than for memory subsets. Sharing across a handful of donors was observed for roughly 5.4% of naive CD4, less than 4% of naive CD8, about 2.3% of memory CD4, and roughly 0.4% of memory CD8 clonotypes. Sampling was restricted to blood, and TCR repertoires in tissues likely differ from the TCR repertoires found in blood. Rarefaction of sorted-subset datasets indicated incomplete sequencing despite the large sequencing depth.

Using the deep immunoSEQ assay, TCR CDR3 regions were amplified from genomic DNA by multiplex PCR. Genomic DNA extracted from each cell subset was distributed evenly over all wells of several immunoSEQ 96-well plates, and each plate served as one replicate. Each replicate PCR for sorted subsets received roughly 0.2 ug genomic DNA, equal to about 30,000 T cell genomes. Purified libraries were quantified with a Qubit 3.0 fluorometer, sized on a Bioanalyzer 2100, and re-quantified with the KAPA Library Quantification kit. Each immunoSEQ 96-well plate was sequenced on its own single-read 150-cycle Illumina NextSeq 550 flow cell. Turning to the authors' computational methods: Because the immunoSEQ output held only junctional sequences and lacked quality scores, the filtering could not match the filtering applied to full-length reads. Sequences were annotated with PyIR, a Python wrapper for IgBLAST v1.9, using IMGT germline references to assign V/J genes and CDR3. Reads with weak V/J assignments (E-value above 1e-6), missing CDR3, stop codons, out-of-frame junctions, or ambiguous translated residues were removed. V3J clonotypes were defined by identical inferred V gene, J gene, and CDR3 amino acid sequence. Percentage overlap between repertoires was computed as shared unique clonotypes divided by the size of the smaller repertoire. RTK rarefaction, the Chao1 estimator, and Recon v2.1 estimates of unobserved clonotypes were used to assess repertoire richness. For all TCRbeta clonotypes obtained by the gDNA method from a few donors, generation probabilities were computed with OLGA. TCRdb carries this immuneACCESS record with in-frame sequences only. Its versions omit some clonotypes, under half of them owing to an unresolved V gene in the studies checked, with the rest unexplained. V and J calls and clone size are those listed in that table; D and trimming were worked out from the DNA. A total of roughly 590,000 clones appear in this sample, 95% to 96% of them only once. The ten largest clones add up to 0.11% of the sample.

From cysteine to phenylalanine, the CDR3 is 18 amino acids long. Just CDR3 DNA is preserved here, 54 bases in frame from base 1. Looking up the germline V gene yields CDR1 SNHLY and CDR2 FYNNEI. The trim is 0 bases for V and 4 bases for J, with a gap of 19 bases between the germline ends. For the CD8 naive samples, CD45RO-negative cells were positively selected for CCR7, yielding a CD45RA+CCR7+ population from which TemRA cells were excluded. The donors were healthy, HIV-negative adults who had no recently reported acute infections or vaccinations. Every donor was a Caucasian adult residing in Nashville, Tennessee, USA. Blood was collected by leukapheresis, and PBMCs were isolated by Ficoll-Histopaque density gradient centrifugation and then cryopreserved in liquid nitrogen vapor phase. Analytical flow cytometry was used to check the purity and quantity of every magnetically sorted T cell population. From each sorted fraction, genomic DNA was isolated and quantified by UV absorbance on a Nanodrop 2000c.

As concerns this clone: Its antigen is currently not known. Base qualities are not provided; no much larger clone lies one nucleotide away.

The sequence came from a woman between 25 and 40 years old in good health. Rearrangement joined TRBV2 to TRBJ1-3; the D gene assignment is ambiguous. The sample comprised naive CD8+ T cells sorted from blood. The sample's cell subset or site label is to be understood as: CD45RA+CCR7+. The bases are TGTGCCAGCAGTGAAGCGCTGGGGTCACCAGGAGACGGAAACACCATATATTTT. The translation is CASSEALGSPGDGNTIYF.